These 26 T cell receptor beta chains originate from one sample sequenced in a study of blood T cell repertoires in COVID-19. Only in-frame clones appear in the TCRdb table, and some are missing; sequencing was by immunoSEQ multiplex PCR. The table records about 190,000 clones, 70% to 90% of them present only once. The specimen was peripheral blood. Every receptor here comes from a woman in her seventies with active or convalescent COVID-19.

V gene TRBV2 combines with J gene TRBJ2-3, with D uncertain. The CDR3 loop spans 11 amino acids. The V end was cut by 4 bases, the J end by 6 bases, with 5 bases between. The germline V gene encodes CDR1 SNHLY and CDR2 FYNNEI. CDR3 amino acids: CASSARDTQYF. The CDR3 DNA is TGTGCCAGCAGTGCCAGGGATACGCAGTATTTT.

This sequence joins TRBV4-2 and TRBJ1-2; a possible D gene is TRBD1 (5 bases). Trimming shortened V by 1 base and J by 2 bases, and 11 bases separated the two germline ends. The CDR3 runs 15 residues. In germline, CDR1 is LGHNA, CDR2 YNFKEQ. Written as DNA, the CDR3 is TGTGCCAGCAGCCAAGGTGGCAGGGCCAACTATGGCTACACCTTC. It translates to CASSQGGRANYGYTF.

The sample holds one count of this clone. The rearrangement uses TRBV12-3 or TRBV12-4 and TRBJ2-7; possibly TRBD1 for D (5 bases). The CDR3 has 12 amino acids. V lost 8 bases and J lost 2, with 10 bases in between. CDR3 in amino acids: CASGPRAYEQYF. CDR3 DNA: TGTGCCAGCGGGCCCAGGGCCTACGAGCAGTACTTC.

This chain joins TRBV20-1 and TRBJ1-2; 7 nucleotides agree with TRBD1. The CDR3 spans 13 residues. Trimming took 3 bases from V and 7 from J; bases not matched to a gene: 8. The germline gives CDR1 DFQATT, CDR2 SNEGSKA (reference sequence). The CDR3 reads CSASRQGLGGYTF. CDR3 bases: TGCAGTGCTAGTCGACAGGGACTTGGTGGCTACACCTTC.

In the case of this clone: The same CDR3 also results from other DNA sequences found in this sample. This chain joins TRBV12-3 or TRBV12-4 and TRBJ1-1, with 7 nucleotides matching TRBD1. The V and J ends lost 5 bases and 2 bases, in that order; junction bases with no gene match: 2. The CDR3 is 13 amino acids. CDR3 DNA sequence: TGTGCCAGCAGTCGGACAGGAAACACTGAAGCTTTCTTT. It codes for CASSRTGNTEAFF.

The V and J genes are TRBV11-2 and TRBJ2-4; 7 bases agree with TRBD2. V was pared by 3 bases and J by 8 bases, with 7 bases of the junction left unmatched. The CDR3 spans 14 residues. Germline V gene sequence: CDR1 SGHAT, CDR2 FQNNGV. The CDR3 sequence is CASSLGLTTDIQYF. DNA of the CDR3: TGTGCCAGCAGCTTGGGACTAACAACGGACATTCAGTACTTC.

This chain links TRBV19 with TRBJ1-6; D is unresolved. The CDR3 is 12 residues long. V lost 7 bases, J lost 15 bases, and 16 bases lay in between. Per germline, CDR1 LNHDA and CDR2 SQIVND (reference sequence). The CDR3 nucleotides are TGTGCCAGTACGCAAACCTGGACTGACCTCCACTTT. Translated: CASTQTWTDLHF. Looking up the rest from reference TRBV19 and TRBJ1-6 gives the full variable domain: DGGITQSPKYLFRKEGQNVTLSCEQNLNHDAMYWYRQDPGQGLRLIYYSQIVNDFQKGDIAEGYSVSREKKESFPLTVTSAQKNPTAFYLCASTQTWTDLHFGNGTRLTVT.

As regards this clone: Relative to the germline gene, one junction end is altered; a read error may explain this. The chain has TRBV2 and TRBJ1-1, with a possible D match to TRBD1 (6 bases). Looked up from germline, CDR1 is SNHLY and CDR2 is FYNNEI. This CDR3 contains 12 residues. CDR3 sequence (DNA): TGTGCCAGCAGTGAAGACGTAGGGGGAGCACTCTTT. Amino acid sequence: CASSEDVGGALF.

V is TRBV19 and J is TRBJ2-4; D perhaps matches TRBD2 (5 bases). Germline CDR1 and CDR2: LNHDA and SQIVND (reference sequence). The CDR3 spans 18 residues. Trimming removed 1 base at V and 0 bases at J, with 16 bases between. CDR3 sequence: CASSIGEQDFIAKNIQYF. CDR3 DNA sequence: TGTGCCAGTAGTATAGGGGAGCAGGACTTTATAGCCAAAAACATTCAGTACTTC. Variable domain in full (rest from reference TRBV19 and TRBJ2-4): DGGITQSPKYLFRKEGQNVTLSCEQNLNHDAMYWYRQDPGQGLRLIYYSQIVNDFQKGDIAEGYSVSREKKESFPLTVTSAQKNPTAFYLCASSIGEQDFIAKNIQYFGAGTRLSVL.

This chain links TRBV27 with TRBJ1-5; D gene ambiguous. Germline CDR1 and CDR2: MNHEY and SMNVEV (reference sequence). V was cut by 3 bases and J by 7 bases, with 13 bases left in between. This CDR3 has 14 amino acids. The CDR3 DNA follows: TGTGCCAGCAGTTTGGCGGGGATCGTCCAGCCCCAGCATTTT. It specifies CASSLAGIVQPQHF.

The chain recombines TRBV6-1 with TRBJ1-1; D not certain. Germline CDR1 MNHNS, CDR2 SASEGT. The CDR3 loop spans 13 amino acids. The ends were cut back, 2 bases at V and 9 bases at J, with 13 bases in the middle. The CDR3 loop is CASSESPGSQAFF. The DNA of the CDR3 is TGTGCCAGCAGTGAAAGCCCGGGTAGTCAAGCTTTCTTT.

The chain carries TRBV28 and TRBJ2-7, with 10 bases aligning to TRBD1. V trimming: 2 bases; J trimming: 5 bases; junction bases outside the gene matches: 12. This CDR3 is 17 amino acids long. CDR1 and CDR2 from the germline V gene are MDHEN and SYDVKM. The CDR3 protein is CASSLPNWDRGYNEQYF. The CDR3 DNA reads TGTGCCAGCAGTTTACCTAACTGGGACAGGGGCTACAACGAGCAGTACTTC.

This sequence joins TRBV6-5 and TRBJ1-2; 7 bases are a match to TRBD1. In germline, CDR1 is MNHEY, CDR2 SVGAGI. J gave up 7 bases and V 8 bases, and 7 bases lay outside the gene matches. This CDR3 region has 12 residues. The CDR3 bases are TGTGCCAGCTTCGAGGGGGCGGGTGGCTACACCTTC. Translating it yields CASFEGAGGYTF.

This clone was recorded once. This sequence joins TRBV28 and TRBJ1-5; D is perhaps TRBD1 (5 bases). This CDR3 has 15 amino acids. Germline-derived CDR1 and CDR2 are MDHEN and SYDVKM. V was pared by 7 bases and J by 6 bases, with 19 bases between. CDR3 nucleotides: TGTGCCAGCACCCCCCGGGGGTTCGGAGGTCAGCCCCAGCATTTT. Its protein is CASTPRGFGGQPQHF.

The genes are TRBV28 and TRBJ2-1, with 13 bases fitting TRBD2. Germline V gene data show CDR1 as MDHEN and CDR2 as SYDVKM. Trimming removed 6 bases from V and 6 bases from J; junction bases left unmatched: 8. The CDR3 runs 16 residues. CDR3 residues: CASSRYGTSGVNEQFF. The DNA of the CDR3 is TGTGCCAGCAGCCGCTATGGGACTAGCGGGGTCAATGAGCAGTTCTTC.

The chain recombines TRBV13 with TRBJ1-2; D possibly corresponds to TRBD1 (5 bases). The CDR3 loop spans 19 amino acids. V was pared by 3 bases and J by 6 bases, with 29 bases between. CDR1 is PRHDT, CDR2 FYEKMQ, per germline (reference sequence). CDR3 protein: CASSFGWGATGEGVNGYTF. The CDR3 nucleotides read TGTGCCAGCAGCTTTGGTTGGGGCGCCACTGGGGAAGGAGTCAATGGCTACACCTTC. Based on the CDR3 plus reference TRBV13 and TRBJ1-2, the full variable domain is AAGVIQSPRHLIKEKRETATLKCYPIPRHDTVYWYQQGPGQDPQFLISFYEKMQSDKGSIPDRFSAQQFSDYHSELNMSSLELGDSALYFCASSFGWGATGEGVNGYTFGSGTRLTVV.

This clone has just a few counts. The rearrangement links TRBV7-2 to TRBJ1-5; D unclear. CDR1 is SGHTA, CDR2 FQGNSA, per germline. This CDR3 is 14 amino acids long. V dropped 2 bases and J dropped 4 bases, with 9 bases sitting between them. CDR3 in DNA: TGTGCCAGCAGCTTACAAAGAGGAAATCAGCCCCAGCATTTT. Its protein is CASSLQRGNQPQHF.

The chain couples TRBV7-9 to TRBJ1-2; 7 nucleotides match TRBD1. From germline, CDR1 is SEHNR and CDR2 FQNEAQ (reference sequence). This CDR3 is 14 amino acids long. Trimming removed 6 bases from V and 5 bases from J; junction bases left unmatched: 9. CDR3 coding DNA: TGTGCCAGCAGGCCCGGGACAGATCTATATGGCTACACCTTC. This encodes CASRPGTDLYGYTF.

The CDR3 sequence is CASGGSNQPQHF. The CDR3 nucleotides are TGTGCCAGCGGGGGGAGCAATCAGCCCCAGCATTTT. The chain is built from TRBV6-5 and TRBJ1-5; possibly TRBD1 for D (5 bases). CDR1 is MNHEY, CDR2 SVGAGI, per germline. Deletions cut 8 bases from V and 1 base from J, with 6 bases between. This CDR3 contains 12 residues.

In DNA form, the CDR3 reads TGTGCCAGCAGCCCTACGGGAGGGGGTCTACACTACGAGCAGTACTTC. It yields the protein CASSPTGGGLHYEQYF. V usage is TRBV11-2 and J usage is TRBJ2-7; TRBD2 agrees at 8 bases. V dropped 5 bases and J dropped 3; count of bases not matched to a gene: 12. This CDR3 is 16 amino acids long. The germline V gene has CDR1 SGHAT and CDR2 FQNNGV.

The chain carries TRBV5-4 and TRBJ2-1; 16 bases align to TRBD2. The CDR3 consists of 20 residues. Germline trimming cut 3 bases from V and 7 bases from J; bases unmatched to any gene: 16. From germline, CDR1 is SGHNT and CDR2 YYREEE (reference sequence). This CDR3 is CASSSEPGLAGGPRRNEQFF. Written as DNA, the CDR3 is TGTGCCAGCAGCTCGGAGCCGGGACTAGCGGGAGGGCCTCGACGGAATGAGCAGTTCTTC.

There are many counts of this clone. The V gene is TRBV5-4, the J gene TRBJ1-2; 7 nucleotides line up with TRBD1. The CDR3 is 14 amino acids. Trimming cost V 3 bases and J 2 bases; bases outside gene matches: 4. Germline V gene data show CDR1 as SGHNT and CDR2 as YYREEE (reference sequence). The CDR3 is CASSSSDRNYGYTF. The CDR3 DNA reads TGTGCCAGCAGCTCATCGGACAGGAACTATGGCTACACCTTC.

V gene TRBV2 combines with J gene TRBJ2-3; weak D call: TRBD1 (6 bases). Trimming stripped 6 bases from V and 3 bases from J, with 10 bases between. The CDR3 sequence is 13 residues long. Germline V gene data show CDR1 as SNHLY and CDR2 as FYNNEI. CDR3 sequence reads: CASSTGRTDTQYF. The CDR3 DNA follows: TGTGCCAGCAGCACAGGGCGGACAGATACGCAGTATTTT.

CDR3 region: CASSLFFRGSTYEQYF. Written as DNA, the CDR3 is TGTGCCAGCAGTTTATTTTTTAGAGGCAGTACCTACGAGCAGTACTTC. The V and J genes are TRBV28 and TRBJ2-7; D gene ambiguous. Germline V gene lookup returns CDR1 MDHEN and CDR2 SYDVKM. V was trimmed by 1 base and J by 2 bases, leaving 15 bases between them. This CDR3 is built from 16 residues.

In its sample, this clone was seen once. The genes are TRBV29-1 and TRBJ2-3, with 7 positions matching TRBD2. The CDR3 runs 17 residues. V lost 0 bases, J lost 1 base, and 10 bases stayed unmatched. Germline CDR1 and CDR2: SQVTM and ANQGSEA. CDR3 region: CSVEDHLGAGGTDTQYF. Written as DNA, the CDR3 is TGCAGCGTTGAAGACCACCTCGGGGCGGGAGGCACAGATACGCAGTATTTT.

The chain recombines TRBV28 with TRBJ2-5; 7 bases are a match to TRBD2. There are 14 residues in the CDR3. After removal of 6 bases from V and 2 bases from J, the junction contained 6 bases not matched to a gene. Germline assignment: CDR1 MDHEN and CDR2 SYDVKM. Here the CDR3 DNA reads TGTGCCAGCAGCCAGGGAGGGGTACAAGAGACCCAGTACTTC. It translates to CASSQGGVQETQYF.